The clone carrying this T cell receptor (beta chain) was recorded a few times. Profiling relied on immunoSEQ multiplex PCR, and the TCRdb table lists in-frame clones only, not all of them. The sample lists about 140,000 clones, around nine tenths occurring once. This entry is derived from a study of control samples from healthy donors and cancer patients. This clonotype originated in a man aged 25 to 40 in good health. The sequenced sample consisted of blood.

The CDR3 loop reads CASSQVEAGSTYTQYF. CDR3 bases: TGTGCCAGCAGCCAAGTGGAAGCGGGAAGTACTTATACGCAGTATTTT. The gene calls are TRBV4-2 and TRBJ2-3, with 7 nucleotides matching TRBD2. The CDR3 sequence is 16 residues long. Germline CDR1 LGHNA, CDR2 YNFKEQ. V gave up 1 base and J gave up 7 bases; unmatched junction bases: 11.